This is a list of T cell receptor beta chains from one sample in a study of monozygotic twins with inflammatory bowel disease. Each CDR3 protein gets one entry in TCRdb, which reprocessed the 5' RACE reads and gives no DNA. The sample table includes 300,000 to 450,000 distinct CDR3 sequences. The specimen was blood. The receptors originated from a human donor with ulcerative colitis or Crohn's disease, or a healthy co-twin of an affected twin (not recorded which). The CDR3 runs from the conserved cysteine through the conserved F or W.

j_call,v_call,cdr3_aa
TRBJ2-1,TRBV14,CASSHGRLTNEQFF
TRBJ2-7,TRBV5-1,CASSWEPGEYYEQYF
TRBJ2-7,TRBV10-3,CAITDRASRDEQYF
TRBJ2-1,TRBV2,CASTFPSGVYNEQFF
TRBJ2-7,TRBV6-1,CASSVQPSSYEQYF
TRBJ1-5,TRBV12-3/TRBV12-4,CASSLAIAQPQHF
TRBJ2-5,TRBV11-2,CASSLLSAGEETQYF
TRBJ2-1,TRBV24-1,CATSDLGEGYLNEQFF
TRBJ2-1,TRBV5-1,CASSGGLAGAIGSSYNEQFF
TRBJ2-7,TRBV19,CASSIEGTGLYEQYF
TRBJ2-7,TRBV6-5,CASSYSRGSTGGRFREQYF
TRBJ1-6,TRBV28,CASSRERSYNSPLHF
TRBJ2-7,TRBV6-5,CASSYSGRDEQYF
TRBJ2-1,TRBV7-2,CASSLAERGNRVNEQFF
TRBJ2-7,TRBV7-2,CASSSRTGLAYEQYF
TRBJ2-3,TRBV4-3,CASSPGDRDADTQYF
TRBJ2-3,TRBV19,CASSITPSHPRDTQYF
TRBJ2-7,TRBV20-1,CSARLGTGGYEQYF
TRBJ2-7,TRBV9,CASSVVYCTTDYEQYF
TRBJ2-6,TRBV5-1,CASSPDISGANVLTF
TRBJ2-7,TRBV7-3,CASSLMGGPYEQYF
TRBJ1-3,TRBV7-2,CASSPRPGYSGNTIYF
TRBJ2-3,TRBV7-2,CASSRSPGQVLTDTQYF
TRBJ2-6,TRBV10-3,CAISEISGANVLTF
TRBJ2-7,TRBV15,CATSRVSSRSYEQYF
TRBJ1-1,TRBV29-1,CSATPPPGGSTEAFF
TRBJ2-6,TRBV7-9,CAQGGQGSSGANVLTF
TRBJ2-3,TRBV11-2,CASSLTSGTGGADTQYF
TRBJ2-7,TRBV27,CASSPDHITWASYEQYF
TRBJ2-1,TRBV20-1,CSASWTSAYNEQFF
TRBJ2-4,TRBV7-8,CASSSRGGGNIQYF
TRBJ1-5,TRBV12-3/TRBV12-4,CASSSGTGFNQPQHF
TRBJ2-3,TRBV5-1,CASSLGPSIDTQYF
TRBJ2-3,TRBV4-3,CASSQVTITDTQYF
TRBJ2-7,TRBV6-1,CASSASGPSYEQYF
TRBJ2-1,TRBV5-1,CASIPASGGSYNEQFF
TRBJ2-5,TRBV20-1,CSANTLTYDSTSFQETQYF
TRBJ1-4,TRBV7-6,CASKRNSATNEKLFF
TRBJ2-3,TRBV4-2,CASSQVQTGPDTQYF
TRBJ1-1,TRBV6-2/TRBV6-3,CASILTGTTTEAFF
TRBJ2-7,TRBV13,CASSLGAGSARGSYEQYF
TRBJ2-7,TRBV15,CATSKGFNYEQYF